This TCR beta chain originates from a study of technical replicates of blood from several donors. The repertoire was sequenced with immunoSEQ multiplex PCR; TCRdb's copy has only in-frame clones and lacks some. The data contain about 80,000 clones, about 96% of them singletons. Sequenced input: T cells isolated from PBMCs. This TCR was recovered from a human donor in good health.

The CDR3 spells CASSFVRQLYNEQFF. In nucleotides, the CDR3 is TGTGCCAGCAGCTTTGTGCGGCAACTGTACAATGAGCAGTTCTTC. The chain employs TRBV13 and TRBJ2-1; D is undetermined. Trimming shortened V by 3 bases and J by 4 bases, and 13 bases separated the two germline ends. CDR1 is PRHDT, CDR2 FYEKMQ, per germline (reference sequence). There are 15 residues in the CDR3.